This T cell receptor beta chain was identified in a study of blood T cell dynamics during melanoma immunotherapy. Study in general: Standard first-line treatment here was pembrolizumab or nivolumab plus ipilimumab in metastatic melanoma. Study outcomes and limitations: Clones driving repertoire changes may be melanoma-specific or general immune activation.

This CDR3 contains 14 residues. J was trimmed by 5 bases and V by 3 bases; bases with no gene match: 4. Germline V lookup: CDR1 SGHRS, CDR2 YFSETQ. Time point specified: pre-treatment baseline. This clone was counted only a few times. What it binds is not known. Profiling relied on immunoSEQ multiplex PCR, and the TCRdb table lists in-frame clones only, not all of them. The sample carries 10,000 to 15,000 clones, about 82% recorded once. V is TRBV5-1 and J is TRBJ2-7; 11 nucleotides match TRBD1. This receptor was obtained from a human donor with melanoma. Sample: blood, taken from a patient treated with checkpoint blockade. The CDR3 nucleotides are TGCGCCAGCAGCTCTTCGGGACAGGGGGACGAGCAGTACTTC. Its protein product is CASSSSGQGDEQYF.